The 17 T cell receptor beta chains below all came from one sample that was sequenced in a study of T cell repertoires in cytomegalovirus infection. The antigens these receptors bind are not known. TCRdb passed the reads through MiXCR, listing each CDR3 protein once. Among around 540,000 distinct CDR3 sequences listed, roughly a third were seen once. The starting material was cultured PBMCs, obtained from culture after CMV antigen stimulation. The receptors come from a human donor in good health (CMV status not recorded). Some clones in this sample may be carry-over from other donors' samples.

This chain connects TRBV11-2 to TRBJ2-5, with 8 bases fitting TRBD1. CDR1 is SGHAT, CDR2 FQNNGV, per germline. Trimming at V came to 6 bases and at J to 3 bases, leaving 6 bases not matched to a gene. The CDR3 is 14 residues long. Here the CDR3 reads CASRKRQGKETQYF. The CDR3 DNA is TGTGCCAGCAGGAAGAGACAGGGGAAAGAGACCCAGTACTTC.

The rearrangement joins TRBV7-3 to TRBJ2-3; the D gene is possibly TRBD2 (6 bases). The length of the CDR3 is 15 residues. Germline loops: CDR1 SGHTA, CDR2 FQGTGA. Trimming removed 5 bases at V and 0 bases at J, with 12 bases between. The CDR3 DNA follows: TGTGCCAGCAGCCGGGACTTTGGTAGCACAGATACGCAGTATTTT. Translation: CASSRDFGSTDTQYF.

The V call is TRBV6-8, the J call TRBJ2-1, with 7 bases aligning to TRBD1. There are 14 residues in the CDR3. In germline, CDR1 is MNHGY, CDR2 SAAAGT. The V gene end was trimmed by 5 bases and the J gene end by 8 bases; junction bases not matched to a gene: 9. CDR3 amino acids: CASSPAGTVDEQFF. The CDR3 region has the DNA TGTGCCAGCAGTCCAGCCGGGACAGTCGATGAGCAGTTCTTC.

This clonotype was seen at least ten times. The chain links TRBV7-2 to TRBJ2-7, with 7 nucleotides matching TRBD2. Trimming removed 3 bases from V and 4 bases from J; junction bases left unmatched: 9. The germline V gene has CDR1 SGHTA and CDR2 FQGNSA. The CDR3 loop spans 15 amino acids. CDR3 DNA: TGTGCCAGCAGCTTGGGGGGGAGTGGCGGGTACGAGCAGTACGTC. As protein: CASSLGGSGGYEQYV.

This clonotype was counted between two and nine times. This rearrangement joins TRBV10-3 to TRBJ2-1; perhaps D is TRBD1 or TRBD2 (6 bases each). Germline-derived CDR1 and CDR2 are ENHRY and SYGVKD. V lost 6 bases and J 9 bases, leaving 18 bases between the germline ends. This CDR3 has 14 amino acids. The CDR3 loop reads CAIRGGRNGGEQFF. CDR3 nucleotides: TGTGCCATCAGAGGGGGACGGAACGGGGGTGAGCAGTTCTTC.

This clonotype has ten or more counts. The V gene is TRBV7-2, the J gene TRBJ2-6; 8 bases match TRBD1. V shed 1 base and J 0 bases; nucleotides not matched to a gene: 2. CDR1 is SGHTA and CDR2 is FQGNSA in the germline V gene. The CDR3 sequence is 17 residues long. Here the CDR3 reads CASSLVGTGSGANVLTF. CDR3 nucleotides: TGTGCCAGCAGCTTAGTTGGGACAGGCTCTGGGGCCAACGTCCTGACTTTC.

Notes on this clonotype: A junction boundary mismatches the germline segment, possibly from a read error. The V and J genes are TRBV6-2 or TRBV6-3 and TRBJ1-5; maybe TRBD1 (6 bases). The CDR3 totals 16 residues. The germline CDR1 and CDR2 sequences are MNHEY and SVGEGT. Written as DNA, the CDR3 is TGTGCCAGCCGTTACTCCGGACAGTATAGCAATCAGCCCCAGCATTTT. It translates to CASRYSGQYSNQPQHF.

The rearrangement uses TRBV28 and TRBJ2-5; 12 bases match TRBD2. Germline values: CDR1 MDHEN, CDR2 SYDVKM. CDR3 length: 16 residues. V shed 4 bases and J 4 bases; nucleotides not matched to a gene: 7. The CDR3 DNA reads TGTGCCAGCAGTTCTCCGACTAGCGGGAGTTCAGAGACCCAGTACTTC. Its protein is CASSSPTSGSSETQYF. The complete variable domain, with remaining parts taken from reference TRBV28 and TRBJ2-5, reads DVKVTQSSRYLVKRTGEKVFLECVQDMDHENMFWYRQDPGLGLRLIYFSYDVKMKEKGDIPEGYSVSREKKERFSLILESASTNQTSMYLCASSSPTSGSSETQYFGPGTRLLVL.

The V call is TRBV7-4, the J call TRBJ2-2; maybe TRBD2 (5 bases). The CDR3 has 16 residues. Trimming left V 5 bases short and J 7 bases short, with 20 bases between. Looked up from germline, CDR1 is SGHVT and CDR2 is SQSDAQ. Here the CDR3 DNA reads TGTGCCAGCAGCGATCGAAGAGGGTTAGGAAGCGGGGAGCTGTTTTTT. As protein: CASSDRRGLGSGELFF.

The chain carries TRBV11-3 and TRBJ1-2; a weak D match, TRBD1 (5 bases). CDR1 and CDR2 (germline): SGHNT, YENEEA. This CDR3 has 12 amino acids. With 1 base removed from V and 8 bases from J, the gap between germline ends came to 8 bases. CDR3: CASSLVGVGYTF. The CDR3 DNA reads as TGTGCCAGCAGCTTAGTGGGGGTCGGCTACACCTTC.

The chain recombines TRBV19 with TRBJ1-5; a possible D gene is TRBD1 (5 bases). CDR1 and CDR2 from the germline V gene are LNHDA and SQIVND (reference sequence). This CDR3 contains 17 residues. The V end was cut by 6 bases, the J end by 3 bases, with 21 bases between. This CDR3 is CASSTTGWRSLNQPQHF. Here the CDR3 DNA reads TGTGCCAGTAGCACTACAGGATGGAGGTCTCTCAATCAGCCCCAGCATTTT.

The gene calls are TRBV14 and TRBJ2-1; 7 bases align to TRBD2. The ends lost 1 base at V and 7 bases at J; junction bases unmatched: 7. This CDR3 has 15 amino acids. The germline CDR1 and CDR2 sequences are SGHDN and FVKESK. As DNA, the CDR3 is TGTGCCAGCAGCCAAGTGGCGGGAGCGGTAAATGAGCAGTTCTTC. The encoded protein is CASSQVAGAVNEQFF.

This clonotype was counted at least ten times. V and J are TRBV7-2 and TRBJ2-3, with 8 bases matching TRBD2. Unmatched junction bases numbered 7, after V lost 2 bases and J lost 3 bases. The germline V gene has CDR1 SGHTA and CDR2 FQGNSA. The CDR3 has 16 amino acids. Here the CDR3 reads CASSLLPGTRTDTQYF. The DNA for the CDR3 is TGTGCCAGCAGCTTACTCCCTGGGACTAGGACAGATACGCAGTATTTT. The whole variable domain, filled in from reference TRBV7-2 and TRBJ2-3, reads GAGVSQSPSNKVTEKGKDVELRCDPISGHTALYWYRQSLGQGLEFLIYFQGNSAPDKSGLPSDRFSAERTGGSVSTLTIQRTQQEDSAVYLCASSLLPGTRTDTQYFGPGTRLTVL.

This chain links TRBV5-1 with TRBJ1-4; 10 nucleotides line up with TRBD1. The V segment lost 4 bases and the J segment 8 bases; nucleotides outside the gene matches: 5. CDR1 is SGHRS, CDR2 YFSETQ, per germline. The CDR3 length is 14 residues. The CDR3 DNA sequence: TGCGCCAGCAGCACCGGGACAGGGGACGAAAAACTGTTTTTT. This sequence encodes CASSTGTGDEKLFF.

This clonotype came up a few times. The genes are TRBV12-3 or TRBV12-4 and TRBJ2-1, with 7 bases that match TRBD1. The CDR3 length is 17 residues. V was clipped by 5 bases and J by 2 bases; unmatched bases: 12. This chain's CDR3 is CASSPPTGLDPYNEQFF. DNA for the CDR3: TGTGCCAGCAGTCCCCCGACAGGGTTAGATCCCTACAATGAGCAGTTCTTC.

This rearrangement joins TRBV7-9 to TRBJ1-1; tentative D call: TRBD1 (6 bases). Germline CDR1 and CDR2: SEHNR and FQNEAQ (reference sequence). V was pared by 4 bases and J by 4 bases, with 13 bases between. The CDR3 runs to 14 residues. This CDR3 reads CASSSWTELTEAFF. The CDR3 DNA follows: TGTGCCAGCAGCTCATGGACAGAGCTCACTGAAGCTTTCTTT.

This chain uses TRBV28 with TRBJ2-5, with a weak D call TRBD1 (7 bases). V gave up 6 bases and J gave up 5 bases, with 16 bases separating them. The V gene's germline CDR1 is MDHEN and CDR2 SYDVKM. The CDR3 is 14 amino acids. The CDR3 loop is CASRLQGGEETQYF. The CDR3, as DNA: TGTGCCAGCAGACTTCAGGGGGGCGAGGAGACCCAGTACTTC.